Following are 23 T cell receptor beta chains from one sample sequenced in a study of T cell changes during pregnancy in multiple sclerosis. Profiling relied on immunoSEQ multiplex PCR, and the TCRdb table lists in-frame clones only, not all of them. Here the sample spans about 57,000 clones, roughly 90% being singletons. The sample consisted of peripheral blood, taken after pregnancy. The source of these receptors is a female donor in good health, enrolled as a control in a pregnancy study.

This clone was detected a few times. The chain combines TRBV7-9 with TRBJ2-7; 8 nucleotides agree with TRBD2. Germline CDR1 and CDR2: SEHNR and FQNEAQ (reference sequence). The CDR3 loop spans 16 amino acids. With V trimmed by 1 base and J by 5 bases, 10 bases remained unmatched. As DNA, the CDR3 is TGTGCCAGCAGCTTAGGACGAGCGGGAGACCCCCACGAGCAGTACTTC. Residues: CASSLGRAGDPHEQYF.

The chain uses TRBV18 and TRBJ2-4; 7 nucleotides match TRBD1. There are 14 residues in the CDR3. The V gene end was trimmed by 6 bases and the J gene end by 5 bases; junction bases not matched to a gene: 7. The germline CDR1 and CDR2 sequences are KGHSH and LQKENI. The CDR3 nucleotides read TGTGCCAGCTCCCCTACCGGGACAGAAAACATTCAGTACTTC. This sequence encodes CASSPTGTENIQYF. The entire variable domain, with the rest obtained from reference TRBV18 and TRBJ2-4, is as follows: NAGVMQNPRHLVRRRGQEARLRCSPMKGHSHVYWYRQLPEEGLKFMVYLQKENIIDESGMPKERFSAEFPKEGPSILRIQQVVRGDSAAYFCASSPTGTENIQYFGAGTRLSVL.

The chain couples TRBV7-8 to TRBJ1-2; TRBD1 might be the D (6 bases). Trimming cost V 5 bases and J 5 bases, with 18 bases left between them. Germline V lookup: CDR1 SGHVS, CDR2 FQNEAQ. CDR3 length: 15 amino acids. The CDR3 DNA reads as TGTGCCAGCAGCCCCACACCTGGGACACAATATGGCTACACCTTC. It codes for CASSPTPGTQYGYTF.

This clone was detected a few times. This chain links TRBV9 with TRBJ1-1, with D possibly TRBD1 on 6 matching bases. V was cut by 4 bases and J by 1 base, with 8 bases left in between. The germline CDR1 and CDR2 sequences are SGDLS and YYNGEE. The CDR3 is 13 residues long. The CDR3: CASSLQGNTEAFF. DNA for the CDR3: TGTGCCAGCAGCCTACAGGGGAACACTGAAGCTTTCTTT.

This clone occurred a few times. This rearrangement joins TRBV12-5 to TRBJ1-2; the D is unclear. The germline V and J ends were trimmed by 7 bases and 0 bases, with 6 bases remaining between them. There are 12 residues in the CDR3. Germline-derived CDR1 and CDR2 are LGHNT and FRNRAP. The CDR3 DNA is TGTGCTAGTGCGCAGGCTAACTATGGCTACACCTTC. It is translated as CASAQANYGYTF.

The V call is TRBV29-1, the J call TRBJ1-2; the D is unclear. V lost 1 base and J 1 base, leaving 22 bases between the germline ends. The CDR3 sequence is 18 residues long. CDR1 and CDR2 from the germline V gene are SQVTM and ANQGSEA. The CDR3 DNA follows: TGCAGCGTTGAAGCCAAGTCAACAGACGGTCACCATAACTATGGCTACACCTTC. It encodes CSVEAKSTDGHHNYGYTF.

The chain is built from TRBV2 and TRBJ1-2; D might be TRBD1 (6 bases). V gave up 3 bases and J gave up 1 base, with 12 bases separating them. Germline CDR1 and CDR2: SNHLY and FYNNEI. The CDR3 extends over 15 amino acids. This CDR3 is CASSDPGEVNYGYTF. The DNA for the CDR3 is TGTGCCAGCAGTGACCCAGGGGAAGTTAACTATGGCTACACCTTC.

The gene calls are TRBV16 and TRBJ2-4; 9 positions match TRBD2. The CDR3 spans 15 residues. The V gene's germline CDR1 is KGHSY and CDR2 FQNENV. Trimming cost V 4 bases and J 13 bases; bases outside gene matches: 14. This chain's CDR3 is CASSLGASGNNRQYF. CDR3 bases: TGTGCCAGCAGCCTCGGGGCTAGCGGGAATAATAGGCAGTACTTC.

The J gene is TRBJ1-1, the V gene TRBV13, with 9 bases aligning to TRBD1. The junction had 12 bases not matched to a gene; V was cut back by 8 bases and J by 5 bases. This CDR3 contains 15 residues. Germline loops: CDR1 PRHDT, CDR2 FYEKMQ (reference sequence). The CDR3, as DNA: TGTGCCAGCGAAGAGAGAAGACAGGGGGGGACTGAAGCTTTCTTT. It is translated as CASEERRQGGTEAFF.

The chain has TRBV6-6 and TRBJ1-6; D is perhaps TRBD1 (5 bases). Germline assignment: CDR1 MNHNY and CDR2 SVGAGI (reference sequence). Trimming pared 0 bases from V and 10 bases from J, leaving 13 bases between. This CDR3 comprises 15 residues. CDR3 region: CASSYSGEKGSPLHF. The CDR3 DNA reads TGTGCCAGCAGTTACTCCGGCGAAAAGGGGTCACCCCTCCACTTT.

The chain joins TRBV9 to TRBJ1-3; a possible D gene is TRBD1 (6 bases). The CDR3 totals 16 residues. The germline CDR1 and CDR2 sequences are SGDLS and YYNGEE. Trimming left V 0 bases short and J 0 bases short, with 10 bases between. CDR3 region: CASSVEGVISGNTIYF. The CDR3 bases are TGTGCCAGCAGCGTAGAGGGGGTGATCTCTGGAAACACCATATATTTT. Full variable domain (rest looked up from reference TRBV9 and TRBJ1-3): DSGVTQTPKHLITATGQRVTLRCSPRSGDLSVYWYQQSLDQGLQFLIQYYNGEERAKGNILERFSAQQFPDLHSELNLSSLELGDSALYFCASSVEGVISGNTIYFGEGSWLTVV.

V gene TRBV28 combines with J gene TRBJ1-2; a weak D match, TRBD1 (5 bases). The germline CDR1 and CDR2 sequences are MDHEN and SYDVKM. Between the trimmed V and J ends, which lost 6 bases and 7 bases, there was a span of 21 bases. This CDR3 is built from 15 residues. The CDR3 DNA reads as TGTGCCAGCAGGTTCGCCTTGGCGGGGGGTGTTGGCTACACCTTC. It translates to CASRFALAGGVGYTF.

This clone was detected only a few times. The CDR3 is CASSPYAMLLGQGETQYF. The CDR3 DNA sequence: TGTGCCAGCTCACCATACGCAATGTTATTGGGACAGGGAGAGACCCAGTACTTC. The V and J genes are TRBV18 and TRBJ2-5, with 9 nucleotides matching TRBD1. Germline V gene data show CDR1 as KGHSH and CDR2 as LQKENI. V gave up 2 bases and J gave up 4 bases; unmatched junction bases: 14. The CDR3 runs to 18 residues.

The chain combines TRBV5-1 with TRBJ2-4; TRBD1 might be the D (7 bases). The CDR3 loop spans 13 amino acids. The V gene's germline CDR1 is SGHRS and CDR2 YFSETQ. Trimming removed 5 bases from V and 5 bases from J, with 11 bases in between. CDR3 amino acids: CASSTGEENIQYF. The CDR3 DNA sequence: TGCGCCAGCAGTACAGGGGAGGAAAACATTCAGTACTTC. Looking up the rest from reference TRBV5-1 and TRBJ2-4 gives the full variable domain: KAGVTQTPRYLIKTRGQQVTLSCSPISGHRSVSWYQQTPGQGLQFLFEYFSETQRNKGNFPGRFSGRQFSNSRSEMNVSTLELGDSALYLCASSTGEENIQYFGAGTRLSVL.

The chain joins TRBV6-5 to TRBJ2-1, with unresolved D. The V and J ends lost 4 bases and 6 bases respectively, with 16 bases between them. Looked up from germline, CDR1 is MNHEY and CDR2 is SVGAGI. This CDR3 contains 15 residues. CDR3 sequence reads: CASSLELPLRNEQFF. Here the CDR3 DNA reads TGTGCCAGCAGTTTAGAACTCCCTCTGCGCAATGAGCAGTTCTTC.

The rearrangement links TRBV10-3 to TRBJ1-1, with 7 bases that match TRBD1. Germline V gene lookup returns CDR1 ENHRY and CDR2 SYGVKD. The V and J ends lost 0 bases and 4 bases, in that order; junction bases with no gene match: 5. This CDR3 contains 15 residues. The CDR3 spells CAISESRTGVTEAFF. CDR3 DNA: TGTGCCATCAGTGAGTCGCGAACAGGGGTCACTGAAGCTTTCTTT.

The chain couples TRBV2 to TRBJ2-3; a possible D gene is TRBD2 (6 bases). Trimming took off 7 bases at V and 0 bases at J, with 11 bases between the two ends. Germline values: CDR1 SNHLY, CDR2 FYNNEI. This CDR3 has 14 residues. In nucleotides, the CDR3 is TGTGCCAGCACGGGGGTAAGGAGCACAGATACGCAGTATTTT. As protein: CASTGVRSTDTQYF.

The V gene is TRBV4-1, the J gene TRBJ2-7, with 9 bases aligning to TRBD1. Germline-derived CDR1 and CDR2 are MGHRA and YSYEKL. The CDR3 covers 13 residues. Trimming cost V 1 base and J 5 bases; bases outside gene matches: 0. The DNA for the CDR3 is TGCGCCAGCAGCCAAGGGACAGGGGACGAGCAGTACTTC. Translating it yields CASSQGTGDEQYF.

This rearrangement joins TRBV5-6 to TRBJ2-7; a possible D gene is TRBD2 (5 bases). The CDR3 extends over 15 amino acids. V was pared by 2 bases and J by 2 bases, with 14 bases between. Germline loops: CDR1 SGHDT, CDR2 YYEEEE. The CDR3 loop is CASSLDSGTTYEQYF. The CDR3 DNA reads TGTGCCAGCAGCTTAGACTCGGGAACCACCTACGAGCAGTACTTC.

This chain connects TRBV7-2 to TRBJ1-2; tentatively, D is TRBD1 (5 bases). The CDR3 contains 15 residues. With 0 bases removed from V and 7 bases from J, the gap between germline ends came to 15 bases. Germline V gives CDR1 SGHTA, CDR2 FQGNSA. CDR3 in DNA: TGTGCCAGCAGCTTAGCGACGGGGGGTGGAGGTGGCTACACCTTC. Protein sequence: CASSLATGGGGGYTF.

The chain links TRBV6-6 to TRBJ2-7; 7 nucleotides align to TRBD2. The trim removed 5 bases at V and 4 bases at J, leaving 5 bases unmatched. Germline CDR1 reads MNHNY; CDR2 reads SVGAGI (reference sequence). This CDR3 is 13 amino acids long. The DNA for the CDR3 is TGTGCCAGCAGTCGGCTCGGGGGGTACGAGCAGTACTTC. Protein sequence: CASSRLGGYEQYF.

The chain uses TRBV6-6 and TRBJ1-1; D might be TRBD1 (5 bases). The V gene lost 0 bases and the J gene lost 5 bases, with 10 bases spanning the gap. The CDR3 extends over 14 amino acids. The germline CDR1 and CDR2 sequences are MNHNY and SVGAGI (reference sequence). The CDR3 nucleotides are TGTGCCAGCAGTTACTCGAGGCCAGGGACTGAAGCTTTCTTT. This translates into CASSYSRPGTEAFF.

The chain recombines TRBV7-9 with TRBJ2-3; TRBD1 matches at 11 bases. This CDR3 has 17 residues. J was trimmed by 3 bases and V by 0 bases; bases with no gene match: 5. CDR1 and CDR2 from the germline V gene are SEHNR and FQNEAQ (reference sequence). The CDR3 sequence is CASSLARTGGGTDTQYF. CDR3 coding DNA: TGTGCCAGCAGCTTAGCGCGGACAGGGGGCGGGACAGATACGCAGTATTTT.